This paragraph covers one T cell receptor (beta chain) sequence. These data come from a study of blood T cell repertoires in COVID-19. Study background: The United States, Italy and Spain were the sources of the acute and convalescent COVID-19 samples. PBMCs, B-cell-depleted T cells, or T cells provided the cDNA or gDNA that made up the material.

Authors' analysis steps: Quantification of nucleated cells was approximated via reference gene primer amplification. Clones were sequenced by immunoSEQ multiplex PCR, and TCRdb holds only the in-frame ones, with some missing. That table is the source of V, J and clone size, and D and trimming were worked out from the DNA. The repertoire holds a few hundred thousand clones, with around 87% as singletons. This CDR3 has 14 amino acids. Trimming took 3 bases from V and 3 from J, leaving 12 bases between them. Germline CDR1 reads SGHRS; CDR2 reads YFSETQ. The sample taken for sequencing was peripheral blood. The chain recombines TRBV5-1 with TRBJ2-5, with D uncertain. The sequence was obtained from a man in his late teens or twenties with active or convalescent COVID-19. CDR3 protein: CASSSGSQKETQYF. CDR3 DNA sequence: TGCGCCAGCAGCTCGGGTAGCCAAAAAGAGACCCAGTACTTC.